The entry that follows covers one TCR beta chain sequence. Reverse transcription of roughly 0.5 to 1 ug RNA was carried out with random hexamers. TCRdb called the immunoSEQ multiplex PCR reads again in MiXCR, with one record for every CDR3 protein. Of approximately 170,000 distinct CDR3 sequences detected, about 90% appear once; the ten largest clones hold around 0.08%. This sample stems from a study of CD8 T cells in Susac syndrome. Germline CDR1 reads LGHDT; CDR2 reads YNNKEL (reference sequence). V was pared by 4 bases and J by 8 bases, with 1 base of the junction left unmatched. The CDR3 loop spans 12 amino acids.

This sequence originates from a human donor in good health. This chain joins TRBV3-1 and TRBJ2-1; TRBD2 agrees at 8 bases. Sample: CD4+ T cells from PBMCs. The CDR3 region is CASSRGGYEQFF. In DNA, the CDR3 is TGTGCCAGCAGCCGCGGGGGGTATGAGCAGTTCTTC.